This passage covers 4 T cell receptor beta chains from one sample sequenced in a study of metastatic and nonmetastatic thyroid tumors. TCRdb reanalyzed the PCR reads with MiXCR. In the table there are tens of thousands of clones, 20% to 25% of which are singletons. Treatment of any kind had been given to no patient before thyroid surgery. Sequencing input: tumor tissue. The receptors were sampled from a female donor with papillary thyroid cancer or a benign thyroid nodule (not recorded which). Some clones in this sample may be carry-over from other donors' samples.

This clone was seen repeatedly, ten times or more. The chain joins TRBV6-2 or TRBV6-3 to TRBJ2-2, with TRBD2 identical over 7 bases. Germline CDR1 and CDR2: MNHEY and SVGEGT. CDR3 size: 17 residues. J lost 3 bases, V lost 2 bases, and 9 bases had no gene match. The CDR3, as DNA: TGTGCCAGCAGTTACACCGCGGGAGACCCCCACACCGGGGAGCTGTTTTTT. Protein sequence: CASSYTAGDPHTGELFF.

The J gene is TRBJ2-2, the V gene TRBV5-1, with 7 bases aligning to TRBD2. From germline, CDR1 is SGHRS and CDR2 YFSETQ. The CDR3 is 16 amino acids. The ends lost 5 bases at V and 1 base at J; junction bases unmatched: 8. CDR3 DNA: TGCGCCAGCAGGGTCGGGAGGCCCCTGAACACCGGGGAGCTGTTTTTT. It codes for CASRVGRPLNTGELFF.

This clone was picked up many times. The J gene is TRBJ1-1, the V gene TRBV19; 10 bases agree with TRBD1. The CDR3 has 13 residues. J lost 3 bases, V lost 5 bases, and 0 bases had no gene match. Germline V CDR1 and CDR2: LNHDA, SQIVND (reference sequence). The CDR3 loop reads CASSGTGDTEAFF. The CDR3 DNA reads TGTGCCAGTAGTGGGACAGGGGACACTGAAGCTTTCTTT.

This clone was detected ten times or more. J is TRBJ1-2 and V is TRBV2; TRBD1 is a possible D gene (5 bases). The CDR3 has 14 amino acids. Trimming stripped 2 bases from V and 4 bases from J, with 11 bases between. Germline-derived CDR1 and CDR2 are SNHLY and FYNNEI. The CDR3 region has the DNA TGTGCCAGCAGTGAAACACGACAGAGCTATGGCTACACCTTC. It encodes CASSETRQSYGYTF.